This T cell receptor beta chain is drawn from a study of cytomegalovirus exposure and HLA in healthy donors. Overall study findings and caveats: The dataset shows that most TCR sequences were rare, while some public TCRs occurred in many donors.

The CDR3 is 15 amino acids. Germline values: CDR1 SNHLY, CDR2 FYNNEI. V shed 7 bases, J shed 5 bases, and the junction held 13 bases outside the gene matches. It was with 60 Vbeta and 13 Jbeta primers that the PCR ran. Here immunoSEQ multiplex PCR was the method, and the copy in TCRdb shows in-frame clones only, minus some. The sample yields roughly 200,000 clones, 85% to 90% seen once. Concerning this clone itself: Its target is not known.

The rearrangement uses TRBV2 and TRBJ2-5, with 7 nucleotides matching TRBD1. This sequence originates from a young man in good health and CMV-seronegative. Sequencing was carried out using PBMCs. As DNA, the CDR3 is TGTGCCAGCAAACCGGGACAGACCTTTGCGGAGACCCAGTACTTC. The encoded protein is CASKPGQTFAETQYF. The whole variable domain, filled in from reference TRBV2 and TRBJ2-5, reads EPEVTQTPSHQVTQMGQEVILRCVPISNHLYFYWYRQILGQKVEFLVSFYNNEISEKSEIFDDQFSVERPDGSNFTLKIRSTKLEDSAMYFCASKPGQTFAETQYFGPGTRLLVL.